This T cell receptor beta chain was profiled in a study of beta chain features in type 1 diabetes. The overall study: Examination of sorted cells across all samples involved about 100,000,000 cells. General study points: When Type 1 diabetes patients were examined, their TCRB CDR3s proved moderately but significantly shorter in all four CD4+ subsets.

About this clone itself: Its antigen remains unknown.

Expressed TCRB transcripts were sequenced, since all the RNA that had been isolated was reverse transcribed. TCRdb keeps only in-frame clones here, not all; method: immunoSEQ multiplex PCR. The data contain 400,000 to 500,000 clones, approximately 15% of them singletons. Sorting of CD4+ naive, central memory, regulatory and stem cell-like memory cells was performed via CD45RO/CCR7/CD25/CD127/CD95/CD27. This clonotype was sampled from a man aged 25 to 40 in good health. The sequencing sample was made of naive CD4+ T cells from blood.

This CDR3 reads CASSVAGTGLNSPLHF. The CDR3 DNA reads TGTGCCAGCAGCGTAGCTGGGACAGGGTTGAATTCACCCCTCCACTTT. The chain is built from TRBV9 and TRBJ1-6; 9 nucleotides align to TRBD1. Germline CDR1 SGDLS, CDR2 YYNGEE. The CDR3 is 16 amino acids. The J segment lost 7 bases and the V segment lost 0 bases, leaving 5 bases of the junction unmatched.